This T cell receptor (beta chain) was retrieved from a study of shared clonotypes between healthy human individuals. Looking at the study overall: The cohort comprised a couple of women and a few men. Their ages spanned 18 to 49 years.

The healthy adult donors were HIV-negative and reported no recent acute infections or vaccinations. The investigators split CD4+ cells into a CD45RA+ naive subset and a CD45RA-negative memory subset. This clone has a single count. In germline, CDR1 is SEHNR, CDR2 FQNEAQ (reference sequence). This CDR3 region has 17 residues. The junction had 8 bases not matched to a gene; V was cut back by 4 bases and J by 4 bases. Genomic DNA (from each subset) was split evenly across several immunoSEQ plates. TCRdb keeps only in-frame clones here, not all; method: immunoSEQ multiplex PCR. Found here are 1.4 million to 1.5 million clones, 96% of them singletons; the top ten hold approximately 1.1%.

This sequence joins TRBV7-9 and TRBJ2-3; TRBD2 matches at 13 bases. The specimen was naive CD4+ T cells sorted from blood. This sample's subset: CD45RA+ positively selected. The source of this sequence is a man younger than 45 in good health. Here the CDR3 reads CASSSGGLAGVSDTQYF. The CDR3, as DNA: TGTGCCAGCAGCTCCGGTGGACTAGCGGGAGTTTCAGATACGCAGTATTTT. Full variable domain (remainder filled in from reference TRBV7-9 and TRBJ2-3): DTGVSQNPRHKITKRGQNVTFRCDPISEHNRLYWYRQTLGQGPEFLTYFQNEAQLEKSRLLSDRFSAERPKGSFSTLEIQRTEQGDSAMYLCASSSGGLAGVSDTQYFGPGTRLTVL.